Listed below are T cell receptor beta chains from one sample, sequenced in a study of OX40 agonist ivuxolimab in advanced cancers. The protocol was immunoSEQ multiplex PCR, while the TCRdb copy is restricted to in-frame clones and leaves out a portion. The profile covers 55,000 to 65,000 clones, with about 85% appearing a single time and 3% to 4.5% taken by the ten largest. The source was CD4+ or CD8+ T cells sorted from blood, collected in a trial of the OX40 agonist ivuxolimab. These receptor sequences come from an adult with an advanced solid tumor such as melanoma, head and neck, liver or kidney cancer. The CDR3 runs from the conserved cysteine through the conserved F or W. D genes are given only for firm matches. Clone sizes are given selectively: once, few, many, or a class where the clone is expanded.

TRBV7-2	TRBJ2-5	-	-	TGTGCCAGCAGCTTAGTCCCCTCCAGGGAGACCCAGTACTTC	CASSLVPSRETQYF
TRBV28	TRBJ2-1	-	-	TGTGCCAGCAGTCCCGGGAGCGGACCTACCTACAATGAGCAGTTCTTC	CASSPGSGPTYNEQFF
TRBV28	TRBJ2-1	-	-	TGTGCCAGCAGTTCACAGTGGGGTAATAGGCAGTTCTTC	CASSSQWGNRQFF
TRBV7-3	TRBJ2-1	TRBD2	-	TGTGCCAGCAGCAACATAGCGGGAGGGCCCTACAATGAGCAGTTCTTC	CASSNIAGGPYNEQFF
TRBV7-2	TRBJ2-1	-	-	TGTGCCAGCAGCCGACTAGACAATGAGCAGTTCTTC	CASSRLDNEQFF
TRBV10-1	TRBJ1-3	-	medium-sized	TGCGCCAGCTTCGGGTTCCCCCCGGCCAGGTGGGAAGACGGGGGAAACACCATATATTTT	CASFGFPPARWEDGGNTIYF
TRBV7-3	TRBJ2-2	-	-	TGTGCCAGCAGCAATTTACAGGGATCCGGGGAGCTGTTTTTT	CASSNLQGSGELFF
TRBV27	TRBJ1-5	-	-	TGTGCCAGCGCCCTCGCATATAGCAATCAGCCCCAGCATTTT	CASALAYSNQPQHF
TRBV7-2	TRBJ2-3	-	-	TGTGCCAGCAGCGTTAGGGGGGAACTAGATACGCAGTATTTT	CASSVRGELDTQYF
TRBV6-1	TRBJ2-1	-	-	TGTGCCAGCGGGACGGGGGTGTATGGTGAGCAGTTCTTC	CASGTGVYGEQFF
TRBV5-6	TRBJ1-6	-	few	TGTGCCAGCGAGGGGACCCCTGGTTCACCCCTCCACTTT	CASEGTPGSPLHF
TRBV19	TRBJ2-2	TRBD1	-	TGTGCCACCCACAGGGGATCGAACACCGGGGAGCTGTTTTTT	CATHRGSNTGELFF
TRBV10-3	TRBJ1-1	-	few	TGTGCCATCAGTGGCAGGGAGAACACTGAAGCTTTCTTT	CAISGRENTEAFF
TRBV6-5	TRBJ2-1	TRBD2	-	TGTGCCAGCAGTTACTTCCTAGCGGGAGAGGTCAATGAGCAGTTCTTC	CASSYFLAGEVNEQFF
TRBV28	TRBJ2-7	TRBD1	-	TGTGCCAGCAGGCCACAGGGGCGCTCCTACGAGCAGTACTTC	CASRPQGRSYEQYF
TRBV5-6	TRBJ1-2	TRBD1	-	TGTGCCAGCAGCCTCTCGCGCCGGACAGGGGGCCATATTAACTATGGCTACACCTTC	CASSLSRRTGGHINYGYTF
TRBV18	TRBJ1-1	TRBD1	-	TGTGCCAGCTCACCAGTCGGACAGGACACTGAAGCTTTCTTT	CASSPVGQDTEAFF
TRBV9	TRBJ2-1	TRBD2	-	TGTGCCAGCAGCGTCACTAGCGGGGGGCTCGGAGAGCAGTTCTTC	CASSVTSGGLGEQFF
TRBV9	TRBJ1-2	-	-	TGTGCCAGCAGCGTAGCTCCAGCTTCCCCTCTAGGCTACACCTTC	CASSVAPASPLGYTF
TRBV28	TRBJ2-7	TRBD1	-	TGTGCCAGCAGTACCGGACAGGCTACCTTCTTC	CASSTGQATFF
TRBV5-1	TRBJ1-3	-	-	TGCGCCAGCAGTGAATCTGGAAACACCATATATTTT	CASSESGNTIYF
TRBV6-6	TRBJ1-1	TRBD1	-	TGTGCCAGCAGCCACAGGGGCGAGACTGAAGCTTTCTTT	CASSHRGETEAFF
TRBV5-8	TRBJ2-6	-	-	TGTGCCAGCAGTCACAGGGACTCTGGGGCCAACGTCCTGACTTTC	CASSHRDSGANVLTF
TRBV11-3	TRBJ2-1	TRBD2	-	TGTGCCAGCAGCTTGGGACTAGCGAACAATGAGCAGTTCTTC	CASSLGLANNEQFF
TRBV9	TRBJ2-1	TRBD2	-	TGTGCCAGCAGCGTAGGGGCTAGCGGGGCGGGCGGCCATGAGCAGTTCTTC	CASSVGASGAGGHEQFF
TRBV7-3	TRBJ2-1	TRBD2	-	TGTGCCAGCAGCTCCAGCGGGGGGGGTACCTACAATGAGCAGTTCTTC	CASSSSGGGTYNEQFF
TRBV11-2	TRBJ2-7	TRBD2	-	TGTGCCAGCAGCTTCGGGACTAGCGCCTACGAGCAGTACTTC	CASSFGTSAYEQYF
TRBV18	TRBJ1-5	TRBD1	-	TGTGCCAGCTCACCGGCAGGGGGTAGCAATCAGCCCCAGCATTTT	CASSPAGGSNQPQHF
TRBV11-2	TRBJ2-5	TRBD2	few	TGTGCCAGCAGCTTAGGTCCGGGGGGAGAGACCCAGTACTTC	CASSLGPGGETQYF
TRBV11-1	TRBJ2-7	-	-	TGTGCCAGCAGCTTGGACGGCCTTCGACTCTACGAGCAGTACTTC	CASSLDGLRLYEQYF
TRBV19	TRBJ2-1	-	-	TGTGCCAGTAGTATAGATGATGAGCAGTTCTTC	CASSIDDEQFF
TRBV6-1	TRBJ2-1	TRBD2	-	TGTGCCAGCATTGTTAGCGGGGGGGCCTGGAATGAGCAGTTCTTC	CASIVSGGAWNEQFF
TRBV11-2	TRBJ2-7	-	-	TGTGCCAGCAGCGAGACCGCCTACGAGCAGTACTTC	CASSETAYEQYF
TRBV19	TRBJ2-7	-	-	TGTGCCAGTAGTAACATGGAGGCCTACGAGCAGTACTTC	CASSNMEAYEQYF
TRBV10-3	TRBJ2-2	-	-	TGTGCCATCAGAGATACCGGGGAGCTGTTTTTT	CAIRDTGELFF
TRBV7-9	TRBJ2-7	-	-	TGTGCCAGCAGCTCCGGGGGTAGCGAGCAGTACTTC	CASSSGGSEQYF
TRBV29-1	TRBJ1-5	TRBD1	-	TGCAGCGTTGAAGCCTGGGACAGGGGGGGTAAGGCCCAGCATTTT	CSVEAWDRGGKAQHF
TRBV5-3	TRBJ2-5	TRBD1	-	TGTGCCAGCAGCATGGGACAGGGCCGAGAGACCCAGTACTTC	CASSMGQGRETQYF
TRBV7-9	TRBJ1-3	-	-	TGTGCCAGCAGCGGGCGGGGACAAGGTGGAAACACCATATATTTT	CASSGRGQGGNTIYF
TRBV19	TRBJ1-4	TRBD1	-	TGTGCCACCTTGGGACCCGCGGACAGGGGGCAATTTTTT	CATLGPADRGQFF
TRBV10-3	TRBJ1-5	TRBD1	-	TGTGCCATCAGTGAGTCGACTCAGGGGGCTCAGCCCCAGCATTTT	CAISESTQGAQPQHF
TRBV5-1	TRBJ2-1	TRBD2	-	TGCGCCAGCAGCTTGGGTCTAGCGGGAGGGTACAATGAGCAGTTCTTC	CASSLGLAGGYNEQFF
TRBV6-1	TRBJ1-1	-	-	TGTGCCAGCAGTGATTTGTCGGGGGCCAGCACTGAAGCTTTCTTT	CASSDLSGASTEAFF
TRBV29-1	TRBJ2-2	-	-	TGCAGCGCATTCTTACGACAGTCCACCGGGGAGCTGTTTTTT	CSAFLRQSTGELFF
TRBV6-1	TRBJ1-4	-	-	TGTGCCACGCAGGGCAATGAAAAACTGTTTTTT	CATQGNEKLFF
TRBV19	TRBJ2-6	TRBD1	once	TGTGCCAGTCGGACAGGGGGCACTGGGGCCAACGTCCTGACTTTC	CASRTGGTGANVLTF
TRBV11-2	TRBJ2-5	-	-	TGTGCCAGCAGCCCCGGTAGGGGGGGAGGGGAGACCCAGTACTTC	CASSPGRGGGETQYF
TRBV7-9	TRBJ2-7	-	-	TGTGCCAGCAGCTTACCGTCGCAGGGGAGGGACGAGCAGTACTTC	CASSLPSQGRDEQYF
TRBV19	TRBJ2-7	TRBD2	-	TGTGCCAGTAGGAGGACTAGCGAAGGTAACGAGCAGTACTTC	CASRRTSEGNEQYF
TRBV19	TRBJ2-5	-	-	TGTGCCAGTAGTAGCCAGGGTGAGGGGACCCAGTACTTC	CASSSQGEGTQYF
TRBV15	TRBJ2-5	-	-	TGTGCCACCAGCAGAAAATCCAGGGGTCAAGAGACCCAGTACTTC	CATSRKSRGQETQYF
TRBV18	TRBJ1-5	-	-	TGTGCCAGCTCACGGGGGACGGATAGCAATCAGCCCCAGCATTTT	CASSRGTDSNQPQHF
TRBV19	TRBJ2-3	-	-	TGTGCCAGTAGTCCCCTCGGGCTAGTTACAGATACGCAGTATTTT	CASSPLGLVTDTQYF